The 21 T cell receptor beta chains listed next were all sequenced from one sample in a study of blood T cell repertoires in COVID-19. Clones were sequenced by immunoSEQ multiplex PCR, and TCRdb holds only the in-frame ones, with some missing. The repertoire includes hundreds of thousands of clones, 88% of them detected once, and just under 0.8% sits in the top ten. The sequenced sample consisted of peripheral blood. The receptor source for this set is a woman aged 25 to 45 with acute or convalescent COVID-19.

CDR3 sequence reads: CASSYSRGLAEGEQETQYF. Written as DNA, the CDR3 is TGTGCCAGCAGTTACTCGAGGGGACTAGCGGAGGGGGAGCAAGAGACCCAGTACTTC. The chain links TRBV6-2 or TRBV6-3 to TRBJ2-5; 11 bases line up with TRBD2. There are 19 residues in the CDR3. V gave up 0 bases and J gave up 2 bases; unmatched junction bases: 11. The germline gives CDR1 MNHEY, CDR2 SVGEGT.

This clone was counted a single time. The CDR3 sequence is CASSYRLSSTDTQYF. In DNA, the CDR3 is TGTGCCAGCAGCTATCGCCTTAGCAGCACAGATACGCAGTATTTT. The rearrangement links TRBV7-8 to TRBJ2-3; D call uncertain. Trimming pared 4 bases from V and 0 bases from J, leaving 11 bases between. From germline, CDR1 is SGHVS and CDR2 FQNEAQ. This CDR3 region has 15 residues.

This clone was seen only once. The chain combines TRBV12-3 or TRBV12-4 with TRBJ2-7, with D hard to call. Trimming stripped 3 bases from V and 4 bases from J, with 7 bases between. The CDR3 totals 12 residues. CDR3 sequence: CASSFSRYEQYF. CDR3 nucleotides: TGTGCCAGCAGTTTCTCTAGATACGAGCAGTACTTC.

This chain connects TRBV19 to TRBJ2-4; D perhaps matches TRBD1 (5 bases). V gave up 3 bases and J gave up 0 bases, with 15 bases separating them. Germline CDR1 and CDR2: LNHDA and SQIVND (reference sequence). This CDR3 has 17 residues. CDR3: CASSILTAELAKNIQYF. In nucleotides, the CDR3 is TGTGCCAGTAGTATTTTGACAGCAGAACTAGCCAAAAACATTCAGTACTTC.

The rearrangement uses TRBV9 and TRBJ2-2, with D perhaps TRBD1 (6 bases). Germline V gives CDR1 SGDLS, CDR2 YYNGEE. V lost 4 bases and J 5 bases, leaving 12 bases between the germline ends. This CDR3 comprises 14 residues. The CDR3 loop reads CASSPQGGTGELFF. The CDR3 DNA reads as TGTGCCAGCAGCCCACAGGGCGGAACCGGGGAGCTGTTTTTT.

The chain joins TRBV14 to TRBJ2-6; no reliable D call. The CDR3 is 15 residues long. Germline loops: CDR1 SGHDN, CDR2 FVKESK. V lost 1 base and J 2 bases, leaving 6 bases between the germline ends. The CDR3 coding sequence is TGTGCCAGCAGCCAAGCGAGAACTGGGGCCAACGTCCTGACTTTC. Translated: CASSQARTGANVLTF.

The V and J genes are TRBV5-1 and TRBJ1-4; D gene unclear. This CDR3 spans 17 amino acids. Germline loops: CDR1 SGHRS, CDR2 YFSETQ. V dropped 0 bases and J dropped 7 bases, with 19 bases sitting between them. CDR3 region: CASSLASGGRGFEKLFF. The CDR3 DNA sequence: TGCGCCAGCAGCTTGGCCTCGGGAGGACGAGGCTTTGAAAAACTGTTTTTT.

In nucleotides, the CDR3 is TGCGCCAGCAGCCAACCGGGACTAGCGGCCGGGGAGCTGTTTTTT. Its protein product is CASSQPGLAAGELFF. The chain is built from TRBV4-1 and TRBJ2-2; 11 positions agree with TRBD2. The CDR3 runs to 15 residues. CDR1 and CDR2 (germline): MGHRA, YSYEKL. The V gene end was trimmed by 2 bases and the J gene end by 6 bases; junction bases not matched to a gene: 2.

The CDR3 nucleotides are TGTGCCAGTCGCTTCAGGGGTACAGATACGCAGTATTTT. Encoded protein: CASRFRGTDTQYF. The rearrangement joins TRBV19 to TRBJ2-3; D possibly corresponds to TRBD1 (6 bases). In germline, CDR1 is LNHDA, CDR2 SQIVND (reference sequence). The CDR3 covers 13 residues. Trimming took off 8 bases at V and 3 bases at J, with 12 bases between the two ends. The full variable domain, its missing parts supplied by reference TRBV19 and TRBJ2-3, is DGGITQSPKYLFRKEGQNVTLSCEQNLNHDAMYWYRQDPGQGLRLIYYSQIVNDFQKGDIAEGYSVSREKKESFPLTVTSAQKNPTAFYLCASRFRGTDTQYFGPGTRLTVL.

The chain couples TRBV6-5 to TRBJ2-1, with TRBD1 identical over 8 bases. CDR1 is MNHEY, CDR2 SVGAGI, per germline. J was trimmed by 6 bases and V by 4 bases; bases with no gene match: 11. This CDR3 comprises 16 residues. The DNA for the CDR3 is TGTGCCAGCAGTTCCCTTGACAGGGGCCTATCCAATGAGCAGTTCTTC. Translation gives CASSSLDRGLSNEQFF.

The rearrangement uses TRBV6-4 and TRBJ2-7; 11 bases map to TRBD2. V trimming: 7 bases; J trimming: 3 bases; junction bases outside the gene matches: 14. The CDR3 loop spans 17 amino acids. Germline assignment: CDR1 MRHNA and CDR2 SNTAGT. CDR3 nucleotides: TGTGCCAGCACGAGGCCCAGGGTAGCGGGGGGGGTCTACGAGCAGTACTTC. Protein product: CASTRPRVAGGVYEQYF.

This clone is a singleton in its sample. This chain connects TRBV12-3 or TRBV12-4 to TRBJ2-7; D is perhaps TRBD1 (6 bases). The germline V and J ends were trimmed by 2 bases and 6 bases, with 8 bases remaining between them. This CDR3 contains 12 residues. In DNA form, the CDR3 reads TGTGCCAGCAGTTTAATCAGGGGCGAGCAGTACTTC. Its protein is CASSLIRGEQYF.

V gene TRBV13 combines with J gene TRBJ2-1, with D tentatively TRBD2 (7 bases). This CDR3 comprises 16 residues. V was pared by 3 bases and J by 8 bases, with 20 bases between. Germline values: CDR1 PRHDT, CDR2 FYEKMQ (reference sequence). CDR3 nucleotide sequence: TGTGCCAGCAGCTTGGGGGCGGGAGTCCTTTTCTATGAGCAGTTCTTC. It encodes CASSLGAGVLFYEQFF.

The rearrangement links TRBV4-2 to TRBJ2-7; the D is unclear. This CDR3 is 13 amino acids long. CDR1 LGHNA and CDR2 YNFKEQ come from the germline V gene. Trimming removed 1 base from V and 4 bases from J, with 8 bases in between. This chain's CDR3 is CASSQVTDYEQYF. In DNA form, the CDR3 reads TGTGCCAGCAGCCAAGTCACTGATTACGAGCAGTACTTC.

This clone was observed a few times. The rearrangement links TRBV10-2 to TRBJ1-3; tentatively, D is TRBD1 (6 bases). Germline loops: CDR1 WSHSY, CDR2 SAAADI. V lost 6 bases and J 0 bases, leaving 6 bases between the germline ends. The CDR3 length is 13 residues. In DNA form, the CDR3 reads TGCGCCAGCAGGACAGGCTCTGGAAACACCATATATTTT. As protein: CASRTGSGNTIYF.

The chain links TRBV7-2 to TRBJ1-2, with no clear D. In germline, CDR1 is SGHTA, CDR2 FQGNSA. The CDR3 runs to 15 residues. V was trimmed by 5 bases and J by 2 bases, leaving 15 bases between them. The CDR3 DNA follows: TGTGCCAGCAGCGGCGCGGGTGGCGGGAACTATGGCTACACCTTC. Its protein product is CASSGAGGGNYGYTF.

The chain is built from TRBV4-3 and TRBJ1-4, with a tentative D call TRBD1 (5 bases). The V gene lost 1 base and the J gene lost 4 bases, with 13 bases spanning the gap. The germline gives CDR1 LGHNA, CDR2 YSLEER. CDR3 length: 16 amino acids. The CDR3 spells CASSQATARGNEKLFF. The CDR3 DNA is TGCGCCAGCAGCCAAGCGACAGCCAGAGGTAATGAAAAACTGTTTTTT.

The V call is TRBV14, the J call TRBJ2-5, with D tentatively TRBD1 (5 bases). Trimming shortened V by 6 bases and J by 5 bases, and 19 bases separated the two germline ends. CDR1 and CDR2 (germline): SGHDN, FVKESK. This CDR3 has 15 residues. CDR3 residues: CASSLASGARETQYF. The CDR3 coding sequence is TGTGCCAGCAGTCTCGCGAGTGGGGCGCGGGAGACCCAGTACTTC.

This clone has only one observation. This sequence joins TRBV11-3 and TRBJ2-5, with 7 bases that match TRBD2. The germline CDR1 and CDR2 sequences are SGHNT and YENEEA. The CDR3 has 16 residues. The trim removed 5 bases at V and 5 bases at J, leaving 14 bases unmatched. The CDR3 protein is CASSPIVGGGVETQYF. The CDR3 coding sequence is TGTGCCAGCAGCCCGATAGTCGGGGGAGGGGTGGAGACCCAGTACTTC.

V and J are TRBV9 and TRBJ2-7, with 7 bases fitting TRBD2. The CDR3 runs 15 residues. V lost 4 bases, J lost 2 bases, and 9 bases stayed unmatched. Per germline, CDR1 SGDLS and CDR2 YYNGEE. The CDR3 reads CASSLDRDYAYEQYF. The CDR3, as DNA: TGTGCCAGCAGCCTTGACCGGGACTATGCCTACGAGCAGTACTTC. The entire variable domain, with the rest obtained from reference TRBV9 and TRBJ2-7, is as follows: DSGVTQTPKHLITATGQRVTLRCSPRSGDLSVYWYQQSLDQGLQFLIQYYNGEERAKGNILERFSAQQFPDLHSELNLSSLELGDSALYFCASSLDRDYAYEQYFGPGTRLTVT.

V is TRBV2 and J is TRBJ2-7; 9 nucleotides match TRBD2. This CDR3 comprises 14 residues. J gave up 2 bases and V 5 bases, and 4 bases lay outside the gene matches. Germline V gives CDR1 SNHLY, CDR2 FYNNEI. CDR3 DNA: TGTGCCAGCAGTTATTTAGCGGGAGCCTACGAGCAGTACTTC. Translating it yields CASSYLAGAYEQYF. Complete variable domain (other parts from reference TRBV2 and TRBJ2-7): EPEVTQTPSHQVTQMGQEVILRCVPISNHLYFYWYRQILGQKVEFLVSFYNNEISEKSEIFDDQFSVERPDGSNFTLKIRSTKLEDSAMYFCASSYLAGAYEQYFGPGTRLTVT.